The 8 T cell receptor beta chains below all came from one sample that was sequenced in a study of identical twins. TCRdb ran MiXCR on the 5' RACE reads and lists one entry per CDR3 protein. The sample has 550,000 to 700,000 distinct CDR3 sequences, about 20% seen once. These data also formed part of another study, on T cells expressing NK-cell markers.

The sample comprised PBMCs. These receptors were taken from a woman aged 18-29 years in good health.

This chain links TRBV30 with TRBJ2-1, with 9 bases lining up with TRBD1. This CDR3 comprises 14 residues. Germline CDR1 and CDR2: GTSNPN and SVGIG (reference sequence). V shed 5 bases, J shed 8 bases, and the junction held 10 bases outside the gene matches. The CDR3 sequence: CAWDRDRVTDEQFF. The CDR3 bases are TGTGCCTGGGACCGGGACAGGGTCACCGATGAGCAGTTCTTC.

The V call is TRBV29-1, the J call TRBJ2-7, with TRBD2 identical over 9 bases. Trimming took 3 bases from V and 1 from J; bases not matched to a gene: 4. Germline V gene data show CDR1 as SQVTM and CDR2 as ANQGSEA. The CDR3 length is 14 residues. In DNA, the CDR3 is TGCAGCGTTGATGGCCTAGCGGGATCCTACGAGCAGTACTTC. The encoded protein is CSVDGLAGSYEQYF.

As DNA, the CDR3 is TGTGCCAGCAGTTCTCAGACAGGGGTGAACACTGAAGCTTTCTTT. This encodes CASSSQTGVNTEAFF. The chain combines TRBV12-3 or TRBV12-4 with TRBJ1-1; 8 nucleotides agree with TRBD1. The V segment lost 4 bases and the J segment 0 bases; nucleotides outside the gene matches: 4. CDR3 length: 15 residues.

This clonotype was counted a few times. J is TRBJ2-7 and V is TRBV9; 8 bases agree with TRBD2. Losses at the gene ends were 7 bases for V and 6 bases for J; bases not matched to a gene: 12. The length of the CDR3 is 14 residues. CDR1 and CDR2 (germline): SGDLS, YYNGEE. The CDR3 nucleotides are TGTGCCAGCGCCCTCGGGAGGGGGGCCGGCGAGCAGTACTTC. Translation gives CASALGRGAGEQYF.

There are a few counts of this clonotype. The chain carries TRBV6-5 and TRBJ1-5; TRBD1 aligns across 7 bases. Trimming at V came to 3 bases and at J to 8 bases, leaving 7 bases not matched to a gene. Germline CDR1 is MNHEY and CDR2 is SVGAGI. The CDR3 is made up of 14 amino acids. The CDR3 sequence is CASSYSTGIKPQHF. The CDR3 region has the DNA TGTGCCAGCAGTTATTCGACAGGGATAAAGCCCCAGCATTTT.

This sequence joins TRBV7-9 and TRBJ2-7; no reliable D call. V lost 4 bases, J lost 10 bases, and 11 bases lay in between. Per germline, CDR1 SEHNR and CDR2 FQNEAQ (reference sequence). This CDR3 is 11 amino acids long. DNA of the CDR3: TGTGCCAGCAGCTCCGAATTCTACCAGTACTTC. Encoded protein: CASSSEFYQYF.

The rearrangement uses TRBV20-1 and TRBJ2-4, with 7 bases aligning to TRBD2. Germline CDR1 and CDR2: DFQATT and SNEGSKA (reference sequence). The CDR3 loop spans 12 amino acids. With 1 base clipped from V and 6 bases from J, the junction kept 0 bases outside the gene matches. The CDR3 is CSARGLANIQYF. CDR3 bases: TGCAGTGCTAGAGGACTAGCAAACATTCAGTACTTC.

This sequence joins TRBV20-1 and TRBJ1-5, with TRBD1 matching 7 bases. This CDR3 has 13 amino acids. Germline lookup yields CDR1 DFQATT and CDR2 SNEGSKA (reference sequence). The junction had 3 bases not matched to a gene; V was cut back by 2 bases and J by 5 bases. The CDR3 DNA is TGCAGTGCTAGAAGACAGGGTCATCAGCCCCAGCATTTT. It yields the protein CSARRQGHQPQHF.